Shown below are 16 T cell receptor beta chains from a single sample sequenced in a study of OX40 agonist ivuxolimab in advanced cancers. The table came from immunoSEQ multiplex PCR; TCRdb's copy has only in-frame clones and leaves some out. The data contain tens of thousands of clones, just under 95% of them singletons. The sample here was CD4+ or CD8+ T cells sorted from blood, taken in a trial of the OX40 agonist ivuxolimab. These receptors all stem from an adult with an advanced solid tumor such as melanoma, head and neck, liver or kidney cancer.

J is TRBJ1-5 and V is TRBV27; 8 bases map to TRBD1. The germline gives CDR1 MNHEY, CDR2 SMNVEV (reference sequence). J lost 7 bases, V lost 6 bases, and 2 bases had no gene match. The CDR3 is 12 amino acids. The CDR3: CASSDRGQPQHF. DNA of the CDR3: TGTGCCAGCAGCGACAGGGGACAGCCCCAGCATTTT.

The rearrangement uses TRBV7-9 and TRBJ1-6, with D possibly being TRBD1 (5 bases). The CDR3 is 16 amino acids. Trimming took off 1 base at V and 7 bases at J, with 14 bases between the two ends. Germline V lookup: CDR1 SEHNR, CDR2 FQNEAQ (reference sequence). The CDR3 protein is CASSLDWGVGNSPLHF. CDR3 sequence (DNA): TGTGCCAGCAGCTTAGATTGGGGCGTTGGGAATTCACCCCTCCACTTT.

The V and J genes are TRBV25-1 and TRBJ1-2; D is unclear. Trimming stripped 1 base from V and 7 bases from J, with 22 bases between. Germline V CDR1 and CDR2: MGHDK, SYGVNS. The length of the CDR3 is 17 residues. CDR3 region: CASSESGSTPAVFGYTF. CDR3 DNA sequence: TGTGCCAGCAGTGAATCGGGATCGACGCCCGCTGTTTTTGGCTACACCTTC.

The genes are TRBV13 and TRBJ2-7, with D perhaps given as TRBD1 or TRBD2 (6 bases each). Germline-derived CDR1 and CDR2 are PRHDT and FYEKMQ (reference sequence). The V end was cut by 3 bases, the J end by 0 bases, with 12 bases between. There are 15 residues in the CDR3. This CDR3 is CASSLGGSSSYEQYF. DNA for the CDR3: TGTGCCAGCAGCTTGGGGGGCTCGAGCTCCTACGAGCAGTACTTC.

This clone has just one count. The chain uses TRBV4-1 and TRBJ2-7, with a tentative D call TRBD2 (6 bases). Trimming stripped 0 bases from V and 7 bases from J, with 13 bases between. Germline V gives CDR1 MGHRA, CDR2 YSYEKL. CDR3 size: 14 residues. CDR3 DNA sequence: TGCGCCAGCAGCCAAGAGGGGACTCTCACAGAGCAGTACTTC. Amino acid sequence: CASSQEGTLTEQYF.

The chain couples TRBV5-1 to TRBJ2-7; 8 nucleotides align to TRBD1. Trimming cost V 0 bases and J 1 base; bases outside gene matches: 3. The CDR3 spans 15 residues. CDR1 and CDR2 (germline): SGHRS, YFSETQ. CDR3 nucleotide sequence: TGCGCCAGCAGCTTGGGGACAGGGACTTCCTACGAGCAGTACTTC. As protein: CASSLGTGTSYEQYF.

This clone came up once. The gene calls are TRBV7-9 and TRBJ2-5; D may be TRBD1 or TRBD2 (7 bases each). V was pared by 5 bases and J by 13 bases, with 32 bases between. Germline loops: CDR1 SEHNR, CDR2 FQNEAQ (reference sequence). The CDR3 covers 17 residues. The DNA of the CDR3 is TGTGCCAGCAGCCACGGGGCTAGCGGATTCCCAGGGGGAGACTTGTACTTC. Translation gives CASSHGASGFPGGDLYF. The full variable domain, with the rest looked up from reference TRBV7-9 and TRBJ2-5, is DTGVSQNPRHKITKRGQNVTFRCDPISEHNRLYWYRQTLGQGPEFLTYFQNEAQLEKSRLLSDRFSAERPKGSFSTLEIQRTEQGDSAMYLCASSHGASGFPGGDLYFGPGTRLLVL.

The rearrangement uses TRBV4-1 and TRBJ2-7; weak D call: TRBD2 (5 bases). V was pared by 4 bases and J by 0 bases, with 10 bases between. The CDR3 sequence is 14 residues long. CDR1 and CDR2 (germline): MGHRA, YSYEKL. Here the CDR3 DNA reads TGCGCCAGCAGCCTTTTGGACTCCTCCTACGAGCAGTACTTC. Translating it yields CASSLLDSSYEQYF.

The chain has TRBV4-1 and TRBJ2-3; 7 positions match TRBD2. After removal of 2 bases from V and 2 bases from J, the junction contained 16 bases not matched to a gene. The CDR3 has 19 amino acids. CDR1 is MGHRA and CDR2 is YSYEKL in the germline V gene. The CDR3 nucleotides read TGCGCCAGCAGCCAACACCCCGGGGGACTAAAATTTACCACAGATACGCAGTATTTT. Translation: CASSQHPGGLKFTTDTQYF.

The chain is built from TRBV28 and TRBJ1-5; D gene ambiguous. Germline CDR1 and CDR2: MDHEN and SYDVKM. CDR3 length equals 19 residues. With 6 bases removed from V and 0 bases from J, the gap between germline ends came to 24 bases. CDR3 DNA: TGTGCCAGCAGGGCTATTGACATCCCGGGTATTTCTAGCAATCAGCCCCAGCATTTT. Translation: CASRAIDIPGISSNQPQHF.

The V call is TRBV28, the J call TRBJ2-3, with a tentative D call TRBD2 (5 bases). Germline lookup yields CDR1 MDHEN and CDR2 SYDVKM. CDR3 length: 12 amino acids. V lost 7 bases and J lost 6, with 11 bases in between. The CDR3 DNA reads TGTGCCAGCACCTCAAAGCGGGATACGCAGTATTTT. Translation: CASTSKRDTQYF.

The V call is TRBV19, the J call TRBJ1-1; D gene uncertain. Germline V gene data show CDR1 as LNHDA and CDR2 as SQIVND (reference sequence). CDR3 length: 12 residues. V lost 0 bases and J lost 4, with 3 bases in between. CDR3 DNA: TGTGCCAGTAGTATAGACGGCACTGAAGCTTTCTTT. It is translated as CASSIDGTEAFF.

This sequence joins TRBV7-9 and TRBJ2-7; TRBD1 aligns across 11 bases. Germline CDR1 reads SEHNR; CDR2 reads FQNEAQ (reference sequence). With 8 bases clipped from V and 2 bases from J, the junction kept 2 bases outside the gene matches. CDR3 length equals 13 residues. CDR3 coding DNA: TGTGCCAGCTCGGGACAGGGGGCCTACGAGCAGTACTTC. Translating it yields CASSGQGAYEQYF. The complete variable domain, with remaining parts taken from reference TRBV7-9 and TRBJ2-7, reads DTGVSQNPRHKITKRGQNVTFRCDPISEHNRLYWYRQTLGQGPEFLTYFQNEAQLEKSRLLSDRFSAERPKGSFSTLEIQRTEQGDSAMYLCASSGQGAYEQYFGPGTRLTVT.

This clone was recorded only once. V gene TRBV29-1 combines with J gene TRBJ1-2; D unclear. CDR1 is SQVTM and CDR2 is ANQGSEA in the germline V gene. Deletions cut 6 bases from V and 6 bases from J, with 14 bases between. The CDR3 totals 12 residues. This CDR3 is CSVAWEWHGYTF. The DNA for the CDR3 is TGCAGCGTCGCGTGGGAATGGCATGGCTACACCTTC.

The chain uses TRBV5-1 and TRBJ1-5; D call uncertain. This CDR3 has 14 amino acids. Germline assignment: CDR1 SGHRS and CDR2 YFSETQ. Trimming removed 5 bases from V and 5 bases from J, with 14 bases in between. The CDR3 bases are TGCGCCAGCAGATCTCAGGCGGGTGATCAGCCCCAGCATTTT. Protein product: CASRSQAGDQPQHF.

This clone was seen a handful of times. CDR3 residues: CASSYRTQHNTEAFF. CDR3 DNA sequence: TGTGCCAGCAGTTACAGGACACAGCATAACACTGAAGCTTTCTTT. The chain is built from TRBV6-6 and TRBJ1-1; D might be TRBD1 (5 bases). The V gene's germline CDR1 is MNHNY and CDR2 SVGAGI (reference sequence). The ends were cut back, 2 bases at V and 2 bases at J, with 12 bases in the middle. The CDR3 contains 15 residues.